The next 30 T cell receptor beta chains were all read from a single sample in a study of identical twins. TCRdb redid the calling of the 5' RACE reads with MiXCR, one entry per CDR3 protein. The sample carries about 470,000 distinct CDR3 sequences, 24% recorded once. These same records also appear under a second study, on T cells expressing NK-cell markers.

The sequencing sample was made of CD4+ T cells sorted from blood. These receptors were collected from a woman aged 18-29 years in good health.

This clonotype was seen only a few times. The chain employs TRBV29-1 and TRBJ2-1; possibly TRBD1 for D (6 bases). Germline V gene data show CDR1 as SQVTM and CDR2 as ANQGSEA. CDR3 length equals 14 residues. V was pared by 1 base and J by 4 bases, with 11 bases between. The CDR3 spells CSVEAPDSYNEQFF. CDR3 in DNA: TGCAGCGTTGAAGCCCCGGACAGTTACAATGAGCAGTTCTTC.

The chain employs TRBV2 and TRBJ1-1; D may be TRBD1 (5 bases). The germline V gene has CDR1 SNHLY and CDR2 FYNNEI. Trimming pared 4 bases from V and 10 bases from J, leaving 13 bases between. The length of the CDR3 is 12 residues. The CDR3: CASSGDGSRAFF. The CDR3 nucleotides read TGTGCCAGCAGTGGGGACGGATCGAGAGCTTTCTTT.

This chain links TRBV5-1 with TRBJ2-5; 8 bases are a match to TRBD2. The junction had 11 bases not matched to a gene; V was cut back by 3 bases and J by 4 bases. The length of the CDR3 is 16 residues. Germline V gene lookup returns CDR1 SGHRS and CDR2 YFSETQ. CDR3 region: CASSSGAGEIGETQYF. CDR3 DNA sequence: TGCGCCAGCAGCTCCGGAGCGGGAGAGATCGGAGAGACCCAGTACTTC.

In this sample, this clonotype turned up many times. This rearrangement joins TRBV20-1 to TRBJ2-7; 9 bases are shared with TRBD2. Looked up from germline, CDR1 is DFQATT and CDR2 is SNEGSKA (reference sequence). The V and J ends lost 6 bases and 2 bases, in that order; junction bases with no gene match: 11. The CDR3 consists of 15 residues. CDR3 in amino acids: CSAEISGSEPYEQYF. CDR3 sequence (DNA): TGCAGTGCCGAAATTAGCGGGAGTGAGCCCTACGAGCAGTACTTC.

This clonotype turned up a few times. The chain recombines TRBV7-2 with TRBJ2-3, with no clear D. V lost 11 bases to trimming and J lost 6 bases, with 21 bases between them. Germline-derived CDR1 and CDR2 are SGHTA and FQGNSA. The CDR3 length is 14 residues. DNA for the CDR3: TGTGCCCCTACTTCGATCCGGGCTCAGGATACGCAGTATTTT. It codes for CAPTSIRAQDTQYF.

There are a few counts of this clonotype. This chain links TRBV5-1 with TRBJ2-5, with D maybe TRBD1 (6 bases). This CDR3 contains 14 residues. Per the germline V gene, CDR1 is SGHRS and CDR2 is YFSETQ. V was trimmed by 4 bases and J by 5 bases, leaving 15 bases between them. CDR3 amino acids: CASSEGELGETQYF. For the CDR3, the DNA is TGCGCCAGCAGCGAGGGGGAATTGGGGGAGACCCAGTACTTC.

At least ten counts were recorded for this clonotype. V and J are TRBV5-1 and TRBJ2-1; D is unclear. V was clipped by 4 bases and J by 5 bases, with 4 bases between them. The germline CDR1 and CDR2 sequences are SGHRS and YFSETQ. The CDR3 spans 11 residues. This CDR3 reads CASSPDNEQFF. CDR3 coding DNA: TGCGCCAGCAGCCCGGACAATGAGCAGTTCTTC.

In its sample, this clonotype was seen a few times. V gene TRBV20-1 combines with J gene TRBJ2-2; 7 nucleotides agree with TRBD1. The junction had 7 bases not matched to a gene; V was cut back by 0 bases and J by 3 bases. The CDR3 is 16 amino acids. Per the germline V gene, CDR1 is DFQATT and CDR2 is SNEGSKA (reference sequence). For the CDR3, the DNA is TGCAGTGCTAGAGATCTACAGGGGCACTACACCGGGGAGCTGTTTTTT. It encodes CSARDLQGHYTGELFF.

This clonotype has just one count. The rearrangement links TRBV2 to TRBJ2-1; unclear D gene. Trimming removed 6 bases from V and 6 bases from J, with 12 bases in between. The CDR3 length is 13 residues. Germline CDR1 SNHLY, CDR2 FYNNEI. The CDR3 bases are TGTGCCAGCAGGGTCCCCCCTCGCAATGAGCAGTTCTTC. Its protein product is CASRVPPRNEQFF. Supplemented by reference TRBV2 and TRBJ2-1, the full variable domain reads EPEVTQTPSHQVTQMGQEVILRCVPISNHLYFYWYRQILGQKVEFLVSFYNNEISEKSEIFDDQFSVERPDGSNFTLKIRSTKLEDSAMYFCASRVPPRNEQFFGPGTRLTVL.

The sample holds many counts of this clonotype. This sequence joins TRBV7-6 and TRBJ2-2; D possibly matches TRBD1 or TRBD2 (5 bases each). The V gene's germline CDR1 is SGHVS and CDR2 FNYEAQ. Trimming stripped 5 bases from V and 4 bases from J, with 14 bases between. The CDR3 loop spans 15 amino acids. The CDR3 DNA is TGTGCCAGCAGCAAAAGGGACCTTACCACCGGGGAGCTGTTTTTT. Translated, it gives CASSKRDLTTGELFF.

This clonotype turned up a few times. This chain joins TRBV20-1 and TRBJ2-5; D is undetermined. Deletions cut 6 bases from V and 1 base from J, with 12 bases between. There are 13 residues in the CDR3. Looked up from germline, CDR1 is DFQATT and CDR2 is SNEGSKA (reference sequence). The CDR3, as DNA: TGCAGTGCGCAAGATAACCCCCAAGAGACCCAGTACTTC. This encodes CSAQDNPQETQYF.

This clonotype was seen more than once but under ten times. The V gene is TRBV9, the J gene TRBJ2-1, with TRBD2 identical over 8 bases. Looked up from germline, CDR1 is SGDLS and CDR2 is YYNGEE. The CDR3 consists of 16 residues. Germline trimming cut 0 bases from V and 3 bases from J; bases unmatched to any gene: 5. CDR3 region: CASSVEGGRNYNEQFF. In DNA, the CDR3 is TGTGCCAGCAGCGTAGAGGGCGGGAGGAACTACAATGAGCAGTTCTTC.

The gene calls are TRBV7-2 and TRBJ1-5, with D tentatively TRBD1 (5 bases). The germline V and J ends were trimmed by 4 bases and 3 bases, with 13 bases remaining between them. This CDR3 is 15 amino acids long. Germline V gene lookup returns CDR1 SGHTA and CDR2 FQGNSA. In DNA, the CDR3 is TGTGCCAGCAGCTACGTACGGGGCCTCAATCAGCCCCAGCATTTT. Protein sequence: CASSYVRGLNQPQHF.

The V call is TRBV5-5, the J call TRBJ1-1; D is possibly TRBD1 (6 bases). The CDR3 covers 16 residues. The V end was cut by 0 bases, the J end by 1 base, with 13 bases between. The germline gives CDR1 SGHKS, CDR2 YYEKEE (reference sequence). The CDR3 bases are TGTGCCAGCAGCTTGGGTTTGGGACATACGAACACTGAAGCTTTCTTT. It yields the protein CASSLGLGHTNTEAFF.

This chain connects TRBV20-1 to TRBJ2-5; D not certain. CDR3 size: 15 residues. The V and J ends lost 5 bases and 1 base respectively, with 17 bases between them. Per germline, CDR1 DFQATT and CDR2 SNEGSKA (reference sequence). The CDR3 DNA reads as TGCAGTGCTCTCGCTTGGAGAACCCTCCAAGAGACCCAGTACTTC. The encoded protein is CSALAWRTLQETQYF.

CDR3 amino acids: CASSLDRRGNQPQHF. In DNA, the CDR3 is TGTGCCAGCAGCTTAGACAGGAGGGGCAATCAGCCCCAGCATTTT. This sequence joins TRBV11-2 and TRBJ1-5, with no clear D. Trimming pared 0 bases from V and 2 bases from J, leaving 8 bases between. The germline V gene encodes CDR1 SGHAT and CDR2 FQNNGV. The CDR3 runs 15 residues.

This clonotype appeared a few times. This sequence joins TRBV3-1 and TRBJ2-3; D is unresolved. Trimming pared 1 base from V and 4 bases from J, leaving 6 bases between. The CDR3 has 13 residues. Looked up from germline, CDR1 is LGHDT and CDR2 is YNNKEL (reference sequence). This CDR3 reads CASSQGPPDTQYF. The DNA for the CDR3 is TGTGCCAGCAGCCAAGGACCCCCAGATACGCAGTATTTT.

The V call is TRBV20-1, the J call TRBJ1-5, with a tentative D call TRBD1 (6 bases). V shed 7 bases and J shed 6 bases, with 13 bases lying between them. There are 12 residues in the CDR3. Per the germline V gene, CDR1 is DFQATT and CDR2 is SNEGSKA (reference sequence). The CDR3 protein is CSGGRGGQPQHF. The CDR3 nucleotides are TGCAGTGGGGGCAGGGGCGGTCAGCCCCAGCATTTT.

The sample holds a few counts of this clonotype. CDR3 in DNA: TGTGCCAGCAGCTTGGTCCTGACAGAGAACACTGAAGCTTTCTTT. This translates into CASSLVLTENTEAFF. The chain combines TRBV5-6 with TRBJ1-1, with TRBD1 as a possible D gene (5 bases). V lost 0 bases and J lost 1, with 10 bases in between. The germline V gene has CDR1 SGHDT and CDR2 YYEEEE. The CDR3 is 15 residues long.

The V gene is TRBV2, the J gene TRBJ2-7, with a weak D call TRBD2 (6 bases). Looked up from germline, CDR1 is SNHLY and CDR2 is FYNNEI. The V and J ends lost 1 base and 7 bases respectively, with 14 bases between them. The CDR3 extends over 14 amino acids. The CDR3 loop is CASSEEGLSGEQYF. The CDR3 bases are TGTGCCAGCAGTGAAGAGGGACTCTCGGGGGAGCAGTACTTC.

This clonotype has only a few counts. V usage is TRBV18 and J usage is TRBJ2-3; 7 positions agree with TRBD1. The germline gives CDR1 KGHSH, CDR2 LQKENI. This CDR3 region has 20 residues. V gave up 4 bases and J gave up 0 bases; unmatched junction bases: 19. The DNA of the CDR3 is TGTGCCAGCTCACTCCTCGTCCGGGACAGAAGCGTATCTAGCACAGATACGCAGTATTTT. It yields the protein CASSLLVRDRSVSSTDTQYF.

This clonotype was counted ten times or more. V is TRBV5-1 and J is TRBJ2-2; weak D call: TRBD2 (6 bases). V gave up 0 bases and J gave up 7 bases, with 10 bases separating them. The CDR3 sequence is 14 residues long. Per the germline V gene, CDR1 is SGHRS and CDR2 is YFSETQ. CDR3 nucleotides: TGCGCCAGCAGCTTGGCCGGAGGGATCGGGGAGCTGTTTTTT. Translation gives CASSLAGGIGELFF.

The V and J genes are TRBV5-1 and TRBJ2-4; D is perhaps TRBD1 (6 bases). Germline V gene data show CDR1 as SGHRS and CDR2 as YFSETQ. The CDR3 runs 16 residues. V lost 4 bases and J 0 bases, leaving 14 bases between the germline ends. Here the CDR3 reads CASSLEDSLAKNIQYF. The CDR3 DNA reads TGCGCCAGCAGCCTAGAGGACAGTCTAGCCAAAAACATTCAGTACTTC.

J is TRBJ2-3 and V is TRBV20-1, with 7 bases that match TRBD2. The V gene end was trimmed by 3 bases and the J gene end by 2 bases; junction bases not matched to a gene: 5. CDR3 length: 14 residues. Germline V gene sequence: CDR1 DFQATT, CDR2 SNEGSKA (reference sequence). CDR3 in amino acids: CSASVLAPTDTQYF. CDR3 DNA sequence: TGCAGTGCTAGCGTACTAGCGCCCACAGATACGCAGTATTTT.

This rearrangement joins TRBV12-5 to TRBJ1-5; no clear D. Germline-derived CDR1 and CDR2 are LGHNT and FRNRAP. The CDR3 is 12 residues long. V was cut by 1 base and J by 5 bases, with 3 bases left in between. This chain's CDR3 is CASGLAHQPQHF. CDR3 in DNA: TGTGCTAGTGGTTTGGCCCATCAGCCCCAGCATTTT.

Comment on this clonotype: One end of the junction does not line up with germline, which may come from a read error. The rearrangement uses TRBV29-1 and TRBJ1-1; D might be TRBD1 (6 bases). CDR3 size: 9 residues. Germline CDR1 SQVTM, CDR2 ANQGSEA. CDR3 sequence reads: CSVDGTSGF. The CDR3 region has the DNA TGCAGCGTTGACGGGACATCGGGCTTT. Together with reference TRBV29-1 and TRBJ1-1, the CDR3 gives the full variable domain: SAVISQKPSRDICQRGTSLTIQCQVDSQVTMMFWYRQQPGQSLTLIATANQGSEATYESGFVIDKFPISRPNLTFSTLTVSNMSPEDSSIYLCSVDGTSGFGQGTRLTVV.

This clonotype was detected a few times. The chain is built from TRBV20-1 and TRBJ2-1; 12 bases are a match to TRBD2. V lost 5 bases and J lost 6; bases outside the gene matches: 8. The germline V gene encodes CDR1 DFQATT and CDR2 SNEGSKA (reference sequence). This CDR3 is built from 15 residues. CDR3 amino acids: CSARPLAGGVNEQFF. As DNA, the CDR3 is TGCAGTGCTCGTCCTCTAGCGGGAGGGGTCAATGAGCAGTTCTTC.

The chain uses TRBV5-1 and TRBJ1-1; 9 bases are a match to TRBD1. V lost 4 bases and J lost 6; bases outside the gene matches: 7. This CDR3 is built from 14 residues. Germline values: CDR1 SGHRS, CDR2 YFSETQ. The CDR3 protein is CASSVDRGGPEAFF. DNA of the CDR3: TGCGCCAGCAGCGTGGACAGGGGAGGGCCTGAAGCTTTCTTT.

This clonotype has only a few counts. The V call is TRBV12-3 or TRBV12-4, the J call TRBJ2-1, with D perhaps TRBD1 (5 bases). V was clipped by 3 bases and J by 12 bases, with 12 bases between them. The CDR3 spans 12 residues. The CDR3 region is CASSFGTQGQFF. CDR3 coding DNA: TGTGCCAGCAGTTTCGGAACCCAGGGGCAGTTCTTC.

This clonotype was detected a few times. DNA for the CDR3: TGTGCCAGCAGCTTTACCCTGACCGTAACAAGGGAGACCCAGTACTTC. This gives the protein CASSFTLTVTRETQYF. V is TRBV7-8 and J is TRBJ2-5; D is ambiguous. Germline loops: CDR1 SGHVS, CDR2 FQNEAQ. V lost 3 bases to trimming and J lost 5 bases, with 19 bases between them. The CDR3 is 16 residues long.